Presented here are 22 T cell receptor beta chains from one specimen sequenced in a study of T-cell memory formation after mild COVID-19. TCRdb redid the calling of the 5' RACE reads with MiXCR, one entry per CDR3 protein. The profile shows 250,000 to 300,000 distinct CDR3 sequences, approximately 7.6% of them singletons. The sequenced sample was PBMCs or a T cell subset sorted from them (not recorded which). The receptors originated from a man aged 18 to 30 who had mild COVID-19 (a few samples of this study predate the infection). Cell type and time point are not known.

The chain uses TRBV7-3 and TRBJ2-2; 10 nucleotides align to TRBD1. With 5 bases clipped from V and 7 bases from J, the junction kept 7 bases outside the gene matches. Germline V gene sequence: CDR1 SGHTA, CDR2 FQGTGA. The CDR3 loop spans 15 amino acids. The CDR3 loop reads CASSTRDRGGGELFF. Here the CDR3 DNA reads TGTGCCAGCAGCACCCGGGACAGGGGTGGCGGGGAGCTGTTTTTT. Full variable domain (remainder filled in from reference TRBV7-3 and TRBJ2-2): GAGVSQTPSNKVTEKGKYVELRCDPISGHTALYWYRQSLGQGPEFLIYFQGTGAADDSGLPNDRFFAVRPEGSVSTLKIQRTERGDSAVYLCASSTRDRGGGELFFGEGSRLTVL.

This clonotype was observed a few times. The CDR3 sequence: CASSLVASGANVLTF. The CDR3 DNA reads as TGTGCCAGCAGCTTAGTGGCCTCTGGGGCCAACGTCCTGACTTTC. The V call is TRBV7-2, the J call TRBJ2-6; D call uncertain. Germline-derived CDR1 and CDR2 are SGHTA and FQGNSA. The CDR3 length is 15 residues. Deletions cut 1 base from V and 0 bases from J, with 4 bases between.

This clonotype has only a few counts. This chain connects TRBV7-2 to TRBJ2-3, with 8 nucleotides matching TRBD2. With V trimmed by 1 base and J by 6 bases, 6 bases remained unmatched. This CDR3 is built from 15 residues. From germline, CDR1 is SGHTA and CDR2 FQGNSA. CDR3 sequence reads: CASSLGLAYSDTQYF. Here the CDR3 DNA reads TGTGCCAGCAGCTTAGGACTAGCGTATTCGGATACGCAGTATTTT.

The rearrangement joins TRBV7-9 to TRBJ1-6; weak D call: TRBD1 (5 bases). Germline-derived CDR1 and CDR2 are SEHNR and FQNEAQ (reference sequence). Trimming took 4 bases from V and 9 from J, leaving 13 bases between them. This CDR3 contains 14 residues. CDR3 region: CASSSGTRGSPLHF. The CDR3 region has the DNA TGTGCCAGCAGCTCAGGGACGCGGGGTTCACCCCTCCACTTT.

This clonotype has a handful of counts. The chain carries TRBV7-3 and TRBJ2-3, with 10 bases lining up with TRBD2. CDR1 and CDR2 from the germline V gene are SGHTA and FQGTGA. Trimming cost V 1 base and J 5 bases; bases outside gene matches: 3. CDR3 length equals 15 residues. CDR3 in amino acids: CASSLIAGGRDTQYF. CDR3 coding DNA: TGTGCCAGCAGCTTAATAGCGGGGGGACGAGATACGCAGTATTTT.

The rearrangement joins TRBV4-3 to TRBJ2-7; 12 bases match TRBD1. The CDR3 covers 16 residues. After removal of 0 bases from V and 7 bases from J, the junction contained 7 bases not matched to a gene. Looked up from germline, CDR1 is LGHNA and CDR2 is YSLEER. The DNA of the CDR3 is TGCGCCAGCAGCCAAGAGGGAGGGACAGGGGGCTCAGAGCAGTACTTC. Translated: CASSQEGGTGGSEQYF.

At least ten counts were recorded for this clonotype. This chain connects TRBV7-2 to TRBJ1-6; tentatively, D is TRBD1 (5 bases). Germline CDR1 reads SGHTA; CDR2 reads FQGNSA. Trimming cost V 3 bases and J 6 bases, with 12 bases left between them. The CDR3 runs to 15 residues. The CDR3 nucleotides are TGTGCCAGCAGCTTCGAGGCAGGGATTAATTCACCCCTCCACTTT. This encodes CASSFEAGINSPLHF.

This clonotype showed up just a few times. The chain has TRBV30 and TRBJ1-1, with 7 positions matching TRBD1. Germline V CDR1 and CDR2: GTSNPN, SVGIG (reference sequence). This CDR3 has 13 residues. The ends lost 4 bases at V and 2 bases at J; junction bases unmatched: 4. This chain's CDR3 is CAWTYRGNTEAFF. The CDR3 DNA is TGTGCCTGGACTTACAGGGGCAACACTGAAGCTTTCTTT.

A few counts support this clonotype. This chain links TRBV7-2 with TRBJ1-3; TRBD1 matches 10 bases. V was clipped by 2 bases and J by 0 bases; unmatched bases: 7. The CDR3 is 18 residues long. Germline values: CDR1 SGHTA, CDR2 FQGNSA. The CDR3 DNA follows: TGTGCCAGCAGCTTATTGGGGACAGGGGCCATCTCTGGAAACACCATATATTTT. This codes for CASSLLGTGAISGNTIYF. The variable domain in full, completed from reference TRBV7-2 and TRBJ1-3, reads GAGVSQSPSNKVTEKGKDVELRCDPISGHTALYWYRQSLGQGLEFLIYFQGNSAPDKSGLPSDRFSAERTGGSVSTLTIQRTQQEDSAVYLCASSLLGTGAISGNTIYFGEGSWLTVV.

There are a few counts of this clonotype. The genes are TRBV12-5 and TRBJ2-3, with a tentative D call TRBD2 (6 bases). This CDR3 has 15 amino acids. The germline V gene encodes CDR1 LGHNT and CDR2 FRNRAP. V was cut by 0 bases and J by 3 bases, with 10 bases left in between. CDR3 amino acids: CASGLVGTSTDTQYF. The CDR3 DNA is TGTGCTAGTGGTTTGGTCGGGACTTCTACAGATACGCAGTATTTT.

V gene TRBV19 combines with J gene TRBJ1-2, with 9 nucleotides matching TRBD1. V lost 6 bases and J lost 4; bases outside the gene matches: 12. The CDR3 runs to 16 residues. Germline V CDR1 and CDR2: LNHDA, SQIVND (reference sequence). The CDR3, as DNA: TGTGCCAGTAGCGACGGGACAGGGATTGGTGGCTATGGCTACACCTTC. Amino acid sequence: CASSDGTGIGGYGYTF.

This clonotype showed up just a few times. The V and J genes are TRBV9 and TRBJ2-7, with D unclear. The CDR3 loop spans 15 amino acids. Trimming pared 4 bases from V and 4 bases from J, leaving 18 bases between. Germline lookup yields CDR1 SGDLS and CDR2 YYNGEE. The DNA of the CDR3 is TGTGCCAGCAGCCCCCGATTGATCGGCCTATACGAGCAGTACGTC. Translation gives CASSPRLIGLYEQYV.

This clonotype has a handful of counts. The rearrangement links TRBV6-1 to TRBJ1-6, with TRBD1 identical over 7 bases. Germline loops: CDR1 MNHNS, CDR2 SASEGT. The CDR3 runs 15 residues. Trimming removed 5 bases from V and 3 bases from J; junction bases left unmatched: 4. As DNA, the CDR3 is TGTGCCAGCAGTTACGACAGGGTCTATAATTCACCCCTCCACTTT. Its translation: CASSYDRVYNSPLHF.

This clonotype was seen a handful of times. The chain is built from TRBV20-1 and TRBJ2-3, with 9 bases identical to TRBD2. V lost 2 bases, J lost 0 bases, and 6 bases stayed unmatched. Germline V gene sequence: CDR1 DFQATT, CDR2 SNEGSKA (reference sequence). The CDR3 spans 16 residues. CDR3 residues: CSARIPLAGSTDTQYF. In nucleotides, the CDR3 is TGCAGTGCTAGAATCCCTCTAGCGGGGAGCACAGATACGCAGTATTTT.

This clonotype was observed a handful of times. V gene TRBV6-5 combines with J gene TRBJ1-1; tentatively, D is TRBD1 (6 bases). V was pared by 10 bases and J by 4 bases, with 13 bases between. Germline values: CDR1 MNHEY, CDR2 SVGAGI. CDR3 length: 12 amino acids. The CDR3 sequence: CATQRGITEAFF. The CDR3 DNA sequence: TGTGCCACTCAAAGGGGGATCACTGAAGCTTTCTTT.

This clonotype has just a few counts. The chain links TRBV3-1 to TRBJ2-7, with 9 bases fitting TRBD2. CDR1 is LGHDT and CDR2 is YNNKEL in the germline V gene (reference sequence). Trimming took 0 bases from V and 2 from J; bases not matched to a gene: 8. This CDR3 has 17 residues. The CDR3 region has the DNA TGTGCCAGCAGCCAAGAAATGCTAGCGGGGCAACCCTACGAGCAGTACTTC. This codes for CASSQEMLAGQPYEQYF.

This clonotype was seen only a few times. The chain employs TRBV6-1 and TRBJ2-1; 9 nucleotides match TRBD2. Trimming at V came to 6 bases and at J to 7 bases, leaving 16 bases not matched to a gene. The germline CDR1 and CDR2 sequences are MNHNS and SASEGT. CDR3 size: 17 residues. DNA of the CDR3: TGTGCCAGCAGCTATAGCGGGCGGGGGGGCCTTGTAAATGAGCAGTTCTTC. Its protein is CASSYSGRGGLVNEQFF.

The table lists this clonotype with many counts. The chain combines TRBV7-2 with TRBJ2-7; D is uncertain. Germline lookup yields CDR1 SGHTA and CDR2 FQGNSA. CDR3 length: 13 amino acids. Deletions cut 5 bases from V and 7 bases from J, with 15 bases between. The CDR3 DNA follows: TGTGCCAGCAGCCCTCGGAGCCGAACTGAGCAGTACTTC. Protein sequence: CASSPRSRTEQYF. Filled out from reference TRBV7-2 and TRBJ2-7, the complete variable domain reads GAGVSQSPSNKVTEKGKDVELRCDPISGHTALYWYRQSLGQGLEFLIYFQGNSAPDKSGLPSDRFSAERTGGSVSTLTIQRTQQEDSAVYLCASSPRSRTEQYFGPGTRLTVT.

This clonotype was detected only a few times. The V and J genes are TRBV7-9 and TRBJ1-4; tentatively, D is TRBD1 (5 bases). Trimming shortened V by 0 bases and J by 3 bases, and 8 bases separated the two germline ends. CDR1 and CDR2 (germline): SEHNR, FQNEAQ (reference sequence). The CDR3 loop spans 15 amino acids. The CDR3 sequence is CASSLAGGANEKLFF. The CDR3 bases are TGTGCCAGCAGCTTAGCCGGGGGAGCTAATGAAAAACTGTTTTTT.

V usage is TRBV7-9 and J usage is TRBJ2-3; no clear D. The CDR3 sequence is 14 residues long. From germline, CDR1 is SEHNR and CDR2 FQNEAQ (reference sequence). Trimming shortened V by 6 bases and J by 4 bases, and 14 bases separated the two germline ends. The CDR3 reads CASSKSLSPDTQYF. The CDR3 nucleotides are TGTGCCAGCAGTAAAAGCTTATCCCCAGATACGCAGTATTTT.

The chain couples TRBV20-1 to TRBJ1-1; the D is unclear. Germline V gene lookup returns CDR1 DFQATT and CDR2 SNEGSKA (reference sequence). The CDR3 is made up of 12 amino acids. V lost 8 bases to trimming and J lost 6 bases, with 16 bases between them. This CDR3 reads CSSVELRAEAFF. The CDR3 DNA reads as TGCAGTTCGGTGGAGTTAAGGGCTGAAGCTTTCTTT.

The chain links TRBV20-1 to TRBJ2-4, with D possibly being TRBD1 (6 bases). The CDR3 sequence is 14 residues long. Germline loops: CDR1 DFQATT, CDR2 SNEGSKA (reference sequence). V was pared by 1 base and J by 0 bases, with 7 bases between. CDR3 sequence (DNA): TGCAGTGCTAGAGGGACAGAAGCCAAAAACATTCAGTACTTC. This translates into CSARGTEAKNIQYF.